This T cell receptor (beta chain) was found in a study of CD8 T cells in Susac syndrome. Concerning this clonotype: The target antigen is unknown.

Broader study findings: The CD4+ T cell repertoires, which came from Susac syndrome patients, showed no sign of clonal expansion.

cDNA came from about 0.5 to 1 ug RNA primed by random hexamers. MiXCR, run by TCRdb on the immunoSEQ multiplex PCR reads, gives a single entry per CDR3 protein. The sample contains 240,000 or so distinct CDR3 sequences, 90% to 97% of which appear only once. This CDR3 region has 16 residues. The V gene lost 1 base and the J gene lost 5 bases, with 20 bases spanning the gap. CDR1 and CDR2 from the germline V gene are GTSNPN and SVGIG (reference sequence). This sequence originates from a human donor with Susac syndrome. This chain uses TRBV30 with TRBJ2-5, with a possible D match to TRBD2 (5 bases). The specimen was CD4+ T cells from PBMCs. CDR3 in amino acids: CAWSGRLGAGGETQYF. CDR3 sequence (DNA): TGTGCCTGGAGTGGTCGGTTGGGAGCAGGTGGCGAGACCCAGTACTTC.